This TCR beta chain came from a study of blood T cell repertoires in COVID-19. The CDR3 extends over 16 amino acids. Repertoires were generated with immunoSEQ multiplex PCR, while TCRdb's copy carries only in-frame clones and drops some. The repertoire holds tens of thousands of clones, with 86% as singletons. This clone was recorded only once. Material for sequencing was peripheral blood. The V gene is TRBV21-1, the J gene TRBJ1-1. TRBV21-1 is deemed a pseudogene. This TCR derives from a human donor in a cohort sampled during active COVID-19. The CDR3 region is CASSKELATQFTEAFF. As DNA, the CDR3 is TGTGCCAGCAGCAAAGAATTAGCTACACAATTCACTGAAGCTTTCTTT.